Below are 16 T cell receptor beta chains sequenced from a single sample in a study of T cells in Graves' hyperthyroidism and ophthalmopathy. It was RNA transcripts that yielded the amplified TCR beta CDR3 regions. HTBI primers were used for first-round RT-PCR of the TCR CDR3. TCRdb re-derived calls from the multiplex PCR reads in MiXCR, one entry per CDR3 protein. This sample has fewer than 750,000 distinct CDR3 sequences, with around 15% found just once. Sequenced input: blood. These receptors were obtained from a woman aged 50 to 65 with Graves' ophthalmopathy.

This clonotype was counted between two and nine times. This chain uses TRBV6-1 with TRBJ2-2, with 10 bases lining up with TRBD1. V lost 6 bases to trimming and J lost 4 bases; unmatched junction nucleotides: 2. The germline V gene has CDR1 MNHNS and CDR2 SASEGT. The CDR3 runs 14 residues. The CDR3 sequence: CASRRTGGTGELFF. CDR3 bases: TGTGCCAGCAGACGGACAGGGGGCACCGGGGAGCTGTTTTTT.

The sample holds a few counts of this clonotype. J is TRBJ1-2 and V is TRBV14; perhaps TRBD1 as D (5 bases). The germline V and J ends were trimmed by 6 bases and 4 bases, with 12 bases remaining between them. Germline CDR1 SGHDN, CDR2 FVKESK. The CDR3 has 13 amino acids. The CDR3 DNA sequence: TGTGCCAGCAGTCCAGGGCGGGCCTATGGCTACACCTTC. Translation: CASSPGRAYGYTF.

The chain recombines TRBV11-2 with TRBJ1-6; 10 nucleotides match TRBD1. The trim removed 3 bases at V and 10 bases at J, leaving 6 bases unmatched. The CDR3 runs 15 residues. The germline gives CDR1 SGHAT, CDR2 FQNNGV. CDR3 DNA: TGTGCCAGCAGCTTTCCCGGGACAGGGGACTCACCCCTCCACTTT. The encoded protein is CASSFPGTGDSPLHF.

This clonotype was detected many times. The rearrangement joins TRBV28 to TRBJ2-3; no clear D gene. The CDR3 contains 14 residues. Germline CDR1 reads MDHEN; CDR2 reads SYDVKM. V was pared by 2 bases and J by 2 bases, with 8 bases between. In nucleotides, the CDR3 is TGTGCCAGCAGTTTAGAGAGCTCCACAGATACGCAGTATTTT. Its protein is CASSLESSTDTQYF.

This clonotype was recorded at least ten times. The gene calls are TRBV28 and TRBJ1-5; D not certain. The CDR3 is 15 residues long. Germline V gives CDR1 MDHEN, CDR2 SYDVKM. V was trimmed by 5 bases and J by 0 bases, leaving 11 bases between them. CDR3 nucleotides: TGTGCCAGCAGTCTGGGTGGGCATAGCAATCAGCCCCAGCATTTT. It codes for CASSLGGHSNQPQHF. Based on the CDR3 plus reference TRBV28 and TRBJ1-5, the full variable domain is DVKVTQSSRYLVKRTGEKVFLECVQDMDHENMFWYRQDPGLGLRLIYFSYDVKMKEKGDIPEGYSVSREKKERFSLILESASTNQTSMYLCASSLGGHSNQPQHFGDGTRLSIL.

This clonotype turned up a few times. V usage is TRBV7-9 and J usage is TRBJ2-1; TRBD2 might be the D (6 bases). The germline V gene has CDR1 SEHNR and CDR2 FQNEAQ (reference sequence). This CDR3 region has 17 residues. Trimming left V 1 base short and J 7 bases short, with 20 bases between. CDR3 loop: CASSLEGSTGDWNEQFF. Written as DNA, the CDR3 is TGTGCCAGCAGCTTAGAAGGTTCGACGGGAGATTGGAATGAGCAGTTCTTC.

This clonotype was observed many times. The chain employs TRBV28 and TRBJ2-1, with 8 bases that match TRBD2. This CDR3 region has 14 residues. The junction had 6 bases not matched to a gene; V was cut back by 2 bases and J by 9 bases. Germline V gene sequence: CDR1 MDHEN, CDR2 SYDVKM. CDR3 in amino acids: CASSLITGGGEQFF. The CDR3, as DNA: TGTGCCAGCAGTTTAATAACGGGGGGGGGTGAGCAGTTCTTC.

This clonotype was detected ten times or more. The chain links TRBV24-1 to TRBJ2-1, with 7 bases that match TRBD1. The V gene end was trimmed by 3 bases and the J gene end by 3 bases; junction bases not matched to a gene: 10. Germline assignment: CDR1 KGHDR and CDR2 SFDVKD. This CDR3 contains 17 residues. The DNA of the CDR3 is TGTGCCACCAGTGATGTTCAGACAGGGACGGGCTACAATGAGCAGTTCTTC. This gives the protein CATSDVQTGTGYNEQFF.

This clonotype has more than one count but fewer than ten. The rearrangement uses TRBV30 and TRBJ2-5, with 7 nucleotides matching TRBD1. This CDR3 region has 14 residues. J lost 7 bases, V lost 2 bases, and 10 bases had no gene match. Germline values: CDR1 GTSNPN, CDR2 SVGIG (reference sequence). CDR3 sequence reads: CAWSIKGALVTQYF. The DNA of the CDR3 is TGTGCCTGGAGTATAAAGGGGGCACTTGTGACCCAGTACTTC. The full variable domain, its missing parts supplied by reference TRBV30 and TRBJ2-5, is SQTIHQWPATLVQPVGSPLSLECTVEGTSNPNLYWYRQAAGRGLQLLFYSVGIGQISSEVPQNLSASRPQDRQFILSSKKLLLSDSGFYLCAWSIKGALVTQYFGPGTRLLVL.

The chain carries TRBV6-1 and TRBJ2-2, with D hard to call. CDR3 size: 14 residues. Germline-derived CDR1 and CDR2 are MNHNS and SASEGT. V was pared by 7 bases and J by 4 bases, with 13 bases between. CDR3 in amino acids: CASKIWLGTGELFF. The CDR3 DNA sequence: TGTGCCAGCAAAATATGGCTTGGCACCGGGGAGCTGTTTTTT.

This clonotype was seen repeatedly, ten times or more. The V call is TRBV3-1, the J call TRBJ2-1, with D perhaps matching TRBD2 (5 bases). The CDR3 spans 15 residues. Trimming pared 4 bases from V and 4 bases from J, leaving 14 bases between. CDR1 is LGHDT and CDR2 is YNNKEL in the germline V gene (reference sequence). The CDR3 sequence: CASSRSDWTYNEQFF. CDR3 sequence (DNA): TGTGCCAGCAGCCGGTCGGACTGGACTTACAATGAGCAGTTCTTC.

This clonotype showed up many times. The rearrangement joins TRBV12-3 or TRBV12-4 to TRBJ1-5, with D possibly being TRBD1 (5 bases). V was trimmed by 5 bases and J by 4 bases, leaving 12 bases between them. The CDR3 runs to 14 residues. The CDR3 DNA reads TGTGCCAGCAGTGGGACTTCAGGGAATCAGCCCCAGCATTTT. Translation gives CASSGTSGNQPQHF.

The gene calls are TRBV15 and TRBJ1-6; D is possibly TRBD1 (5 bases). The CDR3 length is 18 residues. CDR1 is LNHNV and CDR2 is YYDKDF in the germline V gene (reference sequence). The ends were cut back, 0 bases at V and 15 bases at J, with 27 bases in the middle. CDR3 nucleotide sequence: TGTGCCACCAGCAGAGATCCGGTTGTCGAGGGGATGCCGAGGGTCCTCCACTTT. It specifies CATSRDPVVEGMPRVLHF.

This clonotype was picked up many times. J is TRBJ2-1 and V is TRBV5-6; 9 positions match TRBD2. The V gene end was trimmed by 2 bases and the J gene end by 3 bases; junction bases not matched to a gene: 9. Germline V CDR1 and CDR2: SGHDT, YYEEEE. The CDR3 is made up of 17 amino acids. The CDR3 nucleotides read TGTGCCAGCAGCTTCGGGACCGGGACTAGCAGCTACAATGAGCAGTTCTTC. This sequence encodes CASSFGTGTSSYNEQFF.

This clonotype was found many times. The chain links TRBV7-2 to TRBJ1-1, with a tentative D call TRBD1 (6 bases). V gave up 4 bases and J gave up 0 bases, with 15 bases separating them. The germline V gene has CDR1 SGHTA and CDR2 FQGNSA. The CDR3 sequence is 16 residues long. CDR3 nucleotides: TGTGCCAGCAGCTCGTGGCAGGGGATCATGAACACTGAAGCTTTCTTT. Its protein product is CASSSWQGIMNTEAFF.

This clonotype was seen a few times. J is TRBJ1-5 and V is TRBV7-8; no clear D gene. Trimming took 2 bases from V and 2 from J, leaving 16 bases between them. The germline V gene encodes CDR1 SGHVS and CDR2 FQNEAQ. The CDR3 consists of 17 residues. This CDR3 is CASSLIFQPPGNQPQHF. The CDR3 nucleotides are TGTGCCAGCAGCTTAATCTTCCAGCCTCCTGGCAATCAGCCCCAGCATTTT. Full variable domain (outside the CDR3, taken from reference TRBV7-8 and TRBJ1-5): GAGVSQSPRYKVAKRGQDVALRCDPISGHVSLFWYQQALGQGPEFLTYFQNEAQLDKSGLPSDRFFAERPEGSVSTLKIQRTQQEDSAVYLCASSLIFQPPGNQPQHFGDGTRLSIL.